This passage covers 23 T cell receptor beta chains from one sample sequenced in a study of radiotherapy plus CTLA-4 blockade in lung cancer. The data were produced by immunoSEQ multiplex PCR, yet TCRdb's version contains in-frame clones alone and is incomplete. The sample yields fewer than 35,000 clones, under 85% seen once. Here the sequenced sample was peripheral blood, taken from a patient treated with radiotherapy plus ipilimumab. The receptor set was obtained from a human donor with non-small cell lung cancer that progressed on radiotherapy plus ipilimumab.

The chain links TRBV27 to TRBJ1-2, with 9 positions matching TRBD1. CDR1 and CDR2 (germline): MNHEY, SMNVEV (reference sequence). This CDR3 is 13 amino acids long. V was clipped by 5 bases and J by 6 bases; unmatched bases: 4. CDR3 coding DNA: TGTGCCAGCAGTCTTACAGGGGGCCATGGCTACACCTTC. Protein sequence: CASSLTGGHGYTF.

The chain has TRBV6-6 and TRBJ1-6, with unresolved D. In germline, CDR1 is MNHNY, CDR2 SVGAGI (reference sequence). The V end was cut by 6 bases, the J end by 0 bases, with 12 bases between. The CDR3 consists of 16 residues. CDR3: CASRKQDSSYNSPLHF. The DNA of the CDR3 is TGTGCCAGCAGAAAGCAGGATAGCTCCTATAATTCACCCCTCCACTTT.

CDR3 region: CASSVEAQGDGGYTF. Written as DNA, the CDR3 is TGTGCCAGCAGCGTAGAAGCTCAGGGGGACGGTGGCTACACCTTC. The V call is TRBV9, the J call TRBJ1-2, with 7 bases identical to TRBD1. Trimming removed 0 bases from V and 7 bases from J; junction bases left unmatched: 9. Germline values: CDR1 SGDLS, CDR2 YYNGEE. The CDR3 runs to 15 residues.

The V call is TRBV28, the J call TRBJ2-7; 9 bases match TRBD2. This CDR3 comprises 15 residues. With 4 bases clipped from V and 3 bases from J, the junction kept 7 bases outside the gene matches. The germline V gene has CDR1 MDHEN and CDR2 SYDVKM. This CDR3 reads CASSSIAGGFYEQYF. In DNA, the CDR3 is TGTGCCAGCAGTTCGATTGCGGGAGGGTTCTACGAGCAGTACTTC.

The chain combines TRBV7-5 with TRBJ2-7; TRBD2 reflects the table's D call only, with no check against the DNA. TRBV7-5 is termed a pseudogene. The CDR3 length is 13 residues. As DNA, the CDR3 is TGTGCCAGCAGCCGGAGGGAGGTCTACGAGCAGTACTTC. Protein product: CASSRREVYEQYF.

V is TRBV5-4 and J is TRBJ2-3; 8 nucleotides line up with TRBD2. The V gene's germline CDR1 is SGHNT and CDR2 YYREEE (reference sequence). The CDR3 runs to 15 residues. After removal of 1 base from V and 0 bases from J, the junction contained 1 base not matched to a gene. The DNA for the CDR3 is TGTGCCAGCAGCTTGTCTAGCGGGAGCACAGATACGCAGTATTTT. Amino acid sequence: CASSLSSGSTDTQYF. Using reference TRBV5-4 and TRBJ2-3 for the parts outside the CDR3, the full variable domain is ETGVTQSPTHLIKTRGQQVTLRCSSQSGHNTVSWYQQALGQGPQFIFQYYREEENGRGNFPPRFSGLQFPNYSSELNVNALELDDSALYLCASSLSSGSTDTQYFGPGTRLTVL.

This chain connects TRBV9 to TRBJ2-3; tentative D call: TRBD1 (6 bases). V dropped 1 base and J dropped 3 bases, with 9 bases sitting between them. The CDR3 loop spans 14 amino acids. Looked up from germline, CDR1 is SGDLS and CDR2 is YYNGEE. The CDR3 DNA follows: TGTGCCAGCAGCGTAACCGGACAGACAGATACGCAGTATTTT. Its protein product is CASSVTGQTDTQYF.

The V gene is TRBV7-9, the J gene TRBJ2-1; tentatively, D is TRBD2 (5 bases). Trimming cost V 1 base and J 7 bases, with 11 bases left between them. The CDR3 consists of 14 residues. CDR1 is SEHNR, CDR2 FQNEAQ, per germline (reference sequence). CDR3 sequence: CASSLVRGPNEQFF. DNA of the CDR3: TGTGCCAGCAGCTTAGTGAGAGGGCCAAATGAGCAGTTCTTC.

V gene TRBV6-6 combines with J gene TRBJ2-7; possible D gene TRBD1, 7 bases. V was pared by 2 bases and J by 4 bases, with 12 bases between. Germline V gene lookup returns CDR1 MNHNY and CDR2 SVGAGI (reference sequence). The CDR3 sequence is 14 residues long. CDR3 bases: TGTGCCAGCAGTTACGCGGGACAGACATACGAGCAGTACTTC. Residues: CASSYAGQTYEQYF.

The chain combines TRBV27 with TRBJ2-2; D call uncertain. CDR3 length equals 12 residues. Trimming shortened V by 7 bases and J by 5 bases, and 8 bases separated the two germline ends. The germline V gene has CDR1 MNHEY and CDR2 SMNVEV (reference sequence). As DNA, the CDR3 is TGTGCCAGCACCCCAGGTACCGGGGAGCTGTTTTTT. Translation gives CASTPGTGELFF.

The CDR3 loop reads CASSWDTGGEQYF. The DNA for the CDR3 is TGTGCCAGCAGCTGGGACACCGGAGGGGAGCAGTACTTC. This chain connects TRBV5-6 to TRBJ2-7; D may be TRBD1 or TRBD2 (6 bases each). The CDR3 is 13 residues long. The germline CDR1 and CDR2 sequences are SGHDT and YYEEEE. The V gene lost 3 bases and the J gene lost 7 bases, with 14 bases spanning the gap.

This clone occurred a few times. The V and J genes are TRBV27 and TRBJ2-5; 7 positions agree with TRBD2. Germline values: CDR1 MNHEY, CDR2 SMNVEV (reference sequence). There are 14 residues in the CDR3. V was pared by 8 bases and J by 5 bases, with 11 bases of the junction left unmatched. The CDR3 loop reads CASAELGGRETQYF. DNA of the CDR3: TGTGCCAGCGCCGAACTGGGAGGGAGGGAGACCCAGTACTTC.

J is TRBJ1-2 and V is TRBV15; 8 nucleotides match TRBD1. CDR1 is LNHNV, CDR2 YYDKDF, per germline (reference sequence). V lost 5 bases to trimming and J lost 4 bases; unmatched junction nucleotides: 6. The length of the CDR3 is 14 residues. The CDR3 here is CATSVDRGGYGYTF. As DNA, the CDR3 is TGTGCCACCAGCGTTGACAGGGGCGGCTATGGCTACACCTTC.

This clone was recorded a few times. The chain links TRBV27 to TRBJ2-5, with 8 bases fitting TRBD1. With V trimmed by 0 bases and J by 4 bases, 7 bases remained unmatched. The V gene's germline CDR1 is MNHEY and CDR2 SMNVEV (reference sequence). CDR3 size: 16 residues. CDR3 region: CASSLSRQGAGETQYF. CDR3 coding DNA: TGTGCCAGCAGTTTATCGAGGCAGGGGGCCGGAGAGACCCAGTACTTC.

Worth noting for this clone: The same CDR3 arises from other DNA sequences in this sample as well. This chain joins TRBV28 and TRBJ2-2, with 9 bases fitting TRBD1. J lost 3 bases, V lost 2 bases, and 7 bases had no gene match. From germline, CDR1 is MDHEN and CDR2 SYDVKM. The CDR3 loop spans 17 amino acids. The CDR3 nucleotides read TGTGCCAGCAGTTTACCCACAGGGGGCGCCTACACCGGGGAGCTGTTTTTT. This gives the protein CASSLPTGGAYTGELFF.

This clone turned up a few times. A junction end diverges from the germline sequence, so it may reflect a read error. The chain carries TRBV19 and TRBJ2-7, with D maybe TRBD2 (5 bases). This CDR3 contains 13 residues. CDR1 and CDR2 (germline): LNHDA, SQIVND (reference sequence). The CDR3 DNA reads TGTGCCAGTAGTATTTCCCTAGGACTGGAGGAGGACTTC. This gives the protein CASSISLGLEEDF. The full variable domain, completed using reference TRBV19 and TRBJ2-7, is DGGITQSPKYLFRKEGQNVTLSCEQNLNHDAMYWYRQDPGQGLRLIYYSQIVNDFQKGDIAEGYSVSREKKESFPLTVTSAQKNPTAFYLCASSISLGLEEDFGPGTRLTVT.

This clone was recorded only once. This chain connects TRBV5-1 to TRBJ2-7; TRBD1 matches 9 bases. The CDR3 loop spans 15 amino acids. The V gene end was trimmed by 4 bases and the J gene end by 3 bases; junction bases not matched to a gene: 8. The germline gives CDR1 SGHRS, CDR2 YFSETQ. The CDR3: CASSLTGGSNYEQYF. In DNA form, the CDR3 reads TGCGCCAGCAGCCTGACAGGGGGGTCGAACTACGAGCAGTACTTC. The complete variable domain, with remaining parts taken from reference TRBV5-1 and TRBJ2-7, reads KAGVTQTPRYLIKTRGQQVTLSCSPISGHRSVSWYQQTPGQGLQFLFEYFSETQRNKGNFPGRFSGRQFSNSRSEMNVSTLELGDSALYLCASSLTGGSNYEQYFGPGTRLTVT.

The V gene is TRBV5-4, the J gene TRBJ2-1; TRBD1 aligns across 9 bases. After removal of 4 bases from V and 11 bases from J, the junction contained 7 bases not matched to a gene. CDR1 and CDR2 (germline): SGHNT, YYREEE (reference sequence). The CDR3 sequence is 13 residues long. The CDR3 protein is CASSRDREFKQFF. In nucleotides, the CDR3 is TGTGCCAGCAGCCGGGACAGGGAGTTTAAGCAGTTCTTC.

This clone showed up just once. The chain links TRBV7-6 to TRBJ1-2; D uncertain. Germline V gene sequence: CDR1 SGHVS, CDR2 FNYEAQ. V lost 2 bases, J lost 0 bases, and 10 bases lay in between. There are 15 residues in the CDR3. CDR3 in amino acids: CASSLLREANYGYTF. The CDR3 region has the DNA TGTGCCAGCAGCTTACTCCGGGAAGCTAACTATGGCTACACCTTC.

The rearrangement links TRBV5-6 to TRBJ1-1, with TRBD1 as a possible D gene (6 bases). V lost 6 bases, J lost 1 base, and 10 bases lay in between. This CDR3 has 13 residues. The V gene's germline CDR1 is SGHDT and CDR2 YYEEEE. The CDR3 DNA reads as TGTGCCAGCATGTGGACAGCGAACACTGAAGCTTTCTTT. Protein sequence: CASMWTANTEAFF.

The chain employs TRBV5-4 and TRBJ2-3; no clear D gene. The CDR3 is 11 residues long. The germline gives CDR1 SGHNT, CDR2 YYREEE (reference sequence). V lost 7 bases to trimming and J lost 2 bases, with 5 bases between them. The CDR3 nucleotides read TGTGCCAGCGGAGCCACAGATACGCAGTATTTT. As protein: CASGATDTQYF. Full variable domain (remainder filled in from reference TRBV5-4 and TRBJ2-3): ETGVTQSPTHLIKTRGQQVTLRCSSQSGHNTVSWYQQALGQGPQFIFQYYREEENGRGNFPPRFSGLQFPNYSSELNVNALELDDSALYLCASGATDTQYFGPGTRLTVL.

The genes are TRBV6-5 and TRBJ2-2, with 8 nucleotides matching TRBD2. The CDR3 covers 15 residues. The J segment lost 5 bases and the V segment lost 11 bases, leaving 13 bases of the junction unmatched. The germline V gene has CDR1 MNHEY and CDR2 SVGAGI. CDR3: CAPHSPGRATGELFF. CDR3 nucleotide sequence: TGTGCCCCTCATTCCCCCGGGAGGGCTACCGGGGAGCTGTTTTTT.

The V and J genes are TRBV6-1 and TRBJ2-7, with 7 positions matching TRBD1. This CDR3 contains 13 residues. Per germline, CDR1 MNHNS and CDR2 SASEGT. J lost 7 bases, V lost 7 bases, and 10 bases had no gene match. CDR3 residues: CASKRGQALEQYF. The DNA of the CDR3 is TGTGCCAGCAAGCGAGGACAGGCCCTAGAGCAGTACTTC.